Listed below are T cell receptor beta chains from one sample, sequenced in a study of blood T cell repertoires in COVID-19. Libraries were prepared by immunoSEQ multiplex PCR; TCRdb keeps only in-frame clonotypes and omits some of them. The sample lists 100,000 or so clones, under 90% occurring once. Source material: peripheral blood. The receptors derive from a human donor in a cohort sampled during active COVID-19. Each CDR3 is given with its conserved first and last residue. A D gene is named only where the DNA matches it firmly. A row's size may be missing; if present it is once, few, many or a size class.

length	V	size	J	D	DNA	CDR3
14	TRBV11-2	few	TRBJ1-2	-	TGTGCCAGCAGCTTAGTTCGGGGGGCCTATGGCTACACCTTC	CASSLVRGAYGYTF
15	TRBV30	once	TRBJ2-7	TRBD2	TGTGCCTGGAGTTCTCAGACAGCGAGACTAGCAGTAACGTACTTC	CAWSSQTARLAVTYF
14	TRBV5-1	-	TRBJ2-5	TRBD1	TGCGCCAGCAGCCTCCCGGGACAGCAAGAGACCCAGTACTTC	CASSLPGQQETQYF
16	TRBV13	-	TRBJ2-7	-	TGTGCCAGCAGCTTAACCCCTGACCGGGAGACCTACGAGCAGTACTTC	CASSLTPDRETYEQYF
13	TRBV24-1	-	TRBJ2-7	-	TGTGCCACCAGTGATGCAGGGCAGATCGAGCAGTACTTC	CATSDAGQIEQYF
16	TRBV27	-	TRBJ1-2	TRBD1	TGTGCCAGTAGCCCCTTCGAACGGCCGACAGGGGTAGGCTACACCTTC	CASSPFERPTGVGYTF
17	TRBV11-2	-	TRBJ1-3	-	TGTGCCAGCAGCTTAGACGGGTTGAGGCTCTCTGGAAACACCATATATTTT	CASSLDGLRLSGNTIYF
11	TRBV12-3/TRBV12-4	-	TRBJ2-7	-	TGTGCCAGCACTCGGGGGGCTGAGCAGTACTTC	CASTRGAEQYF
18	TRBV19	-	TRBJ2-7	TRBD2	TGTGCCAGTAGTATGGCCCCCCCACTGGGGGGGGTCAACTACGAGCAGTACTTC	CASSMAPPLGGVNYEQYF
14	TRBV11-2	-	TRBJ2-7	TRBD1	TGTGCCAGCAGCACCCGGGACAGGGGGAACGAGCAGTACTTC	CASSTRDRGNEQYF
15	TRBV27	few	TRBJ1-5	-	TGTGCCAGCAGTTTAGGGAACAGGGACAATCAGCCCCAGCATTTT	CASSLGNRDNQPQHF
15	TRBV29-1	-	TRBJ2-3	TRBD2	TGCAGCGCTCAACTAGCGGACCTCAAGGGGGATACGCAGTATTTT	CSAQLADLKGDTQYF
16	TRBV3-1/TRBV3-2	-	TRBJ2-7	TRBD2	TGTGCCAGCAGCCCAGGTGGGTTAGCGGGTTCCTACGAGCAGTACTTC	CASSPGGLAGSYEQYF
16	TRBV3-1/TRBV3-2	few	TRBJ1-1	-	TGTGCCAGCAGCCAAGCCCGGAGGGGGGGCTTGGCGGAAGCTTTCTTT	CASSQARRGGLAEAFF
14	TRBV6-5	-	TRBJ1-3	TRBD1	TGTGCCAGCAGTAGCAGGGGGATGGGAAACACCATATATTTT	CASSSRGMGNTIYF
16	TRBV5-4	-	TRBJ1-2	TRBD1	TGTGCCAGCAGCTTGGACCCGGGACAGAGGAACTATGGCTACACCTTC	CASSLDPGQRNYGYTF
17	TRBV14	-	TRBJ1-2	-	TGTGCCAGCAGCCAAGATCGAGGGGCCAGGGGAGAGGATGGCTACACCTTC	CASSQDRGARGEDGYTF
14	TRBV27	few	TRBJ1-2	TRBD1	TGTGCCAGCAGTTTTTCTGACAGGGCAGGCGGCTACACCTTC	CASSFSDRAGGYTF
13	TRBV19	-	TRBJ2-2	-	TGTGCCAGTAGGACAGGTGGTGCCGGGGAGCTGTTTTTT	CASRTGGAGELFF
14	TRBV5-1	-	TRBJ2-7	-	TGCGCCAGCAGCTCCGGACAGAGCTCCTACGAGCAGTACTTC	CASSSGQSSYEQYF
14	TRBV7-8	-	TRBJ2-7	-	TGTGCCAGCATCCCCACAGAGGGTCAACACGAGCAGTACTTC	CASIPTEGQHEQYF
15	TRBV6-5	-	TRBJ1-5	-	TGTGCCAGCATGATGGGGCAGGGAAGCAATCAGCCCCAGCATTTT	CASMMGQGSNQPQHF
15	TRBV5-1	-	TRBJ2-7	-	TGCGCCAGCAGCTTGGGGCGCGAGGGTTCCTACGAGCAGTACTTC	CASSLGREGSYEQYF
15	TRBV9	few	TRBJ1-3	TRBD1	TGTGCCAGCAGCACCGGACAGGTTGCTGGAAACACCATATATTTT	CASSTGQVAGNTIYF
13	TRBV18	-	TRBJ2-1	TRBD2	TGTGCCAGCTCACAGGGACTAGCGGGAGCACAGTTCTTC	CASSQGLAGAQFF
13	TRBV2	-	TRBJ2-5	-	TGTGCCAGCCGACGTAGCGTACAAGAGACCCAGTACTTC	CASRRSVQETQYF
11	TRBV6-5	-	TRBJ2-7	-	TGTGCCAGCAGTTACGCGGACGAGCAGTACTTC	CASSYADEQYF
14	TRBV19	-	TRBJ2-7	TRBD1	TGTGCCAGTAAATCCGGGACAGTGAGCGGCGAGCAGTACTTC	CASKSGTVSGEQYF
17	TRBV5-1	-	TRBJ2-2	TRBD2	TGCGCCAGCAGCTTAAGCGGGAGGCCCGCGAACACCGGGGAGCTGTTTTTT	CASSLSGRPANTGELFF
15	TRBV15	once	TRBJ1-1	TRBD1	TGTGCCACCAGCAGGGAGACAGGGCCGAACACTGAAGCTTTCTTT	CATSRETGPNTEAFF
16	TRBV4-2	once	TRBJ2-7	TRBD2	TGTGCCAGCAGCCCCTTTAGCGGGAGGATGGATTACGAGCAGTACTTC	CASSPFSGRMDYEQYF
16	TRBV5-1	-	TRBJ2-1	TRBD2	TGCGCCAGCAGCTTGGGCACCACTAGCGGGTACAATGAGCAGTTCTTC	CASSLGTTSGYNEQFF
17	TRBV19	-	TRBJ2-6	-	TGTGCCAGTAGTACTCCGTACAGGGTCACTGGGGCCAACGTCCTGACTTTC	CASSTPYRVTGANVLTF